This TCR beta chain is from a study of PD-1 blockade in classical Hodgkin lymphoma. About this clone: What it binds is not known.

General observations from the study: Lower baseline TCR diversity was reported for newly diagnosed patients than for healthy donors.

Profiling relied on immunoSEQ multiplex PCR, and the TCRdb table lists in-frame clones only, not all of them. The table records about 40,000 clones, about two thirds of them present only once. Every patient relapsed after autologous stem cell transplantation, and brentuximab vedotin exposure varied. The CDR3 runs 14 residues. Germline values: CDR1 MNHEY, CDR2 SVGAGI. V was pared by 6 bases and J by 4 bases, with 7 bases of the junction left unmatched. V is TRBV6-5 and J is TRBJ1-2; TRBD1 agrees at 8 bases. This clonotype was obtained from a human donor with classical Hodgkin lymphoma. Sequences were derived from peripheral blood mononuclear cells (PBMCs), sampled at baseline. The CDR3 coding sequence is TGTGCCAGCAGGTCCGACAGGGGAGCCTATGGCTACACCTTC. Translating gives CASRSDRGAYGYTF.